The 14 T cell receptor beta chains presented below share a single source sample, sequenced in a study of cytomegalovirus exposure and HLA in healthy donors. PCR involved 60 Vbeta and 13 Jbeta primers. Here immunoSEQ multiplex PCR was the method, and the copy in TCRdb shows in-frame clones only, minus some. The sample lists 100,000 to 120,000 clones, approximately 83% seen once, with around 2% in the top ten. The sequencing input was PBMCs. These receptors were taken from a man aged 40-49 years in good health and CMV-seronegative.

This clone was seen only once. CDR3 coding DNA: TGTGCCAGCAGCAGACGGACAGGGCTGAACACCTTC. This gives the protein CASSRRTGLNTF. This chain uses TRBV7-2 with TRBJ1-2; 8 bases are shared with TRBD1. The CDR3 is 12 residues long. CDR1 is SGHTA and CDR2 is FQGNSA in the germline V gene. With 5 bases clipped from V and 12 bases from J, the junction kept 8 bases outside the gene matches.

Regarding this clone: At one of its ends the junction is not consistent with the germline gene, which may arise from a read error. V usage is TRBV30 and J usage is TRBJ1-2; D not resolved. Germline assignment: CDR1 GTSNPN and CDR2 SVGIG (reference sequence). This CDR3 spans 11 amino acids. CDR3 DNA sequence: TGTGCCCGGAGTGTGGGCCCCGAAATCACCTTC. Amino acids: CARSVGPEITF.

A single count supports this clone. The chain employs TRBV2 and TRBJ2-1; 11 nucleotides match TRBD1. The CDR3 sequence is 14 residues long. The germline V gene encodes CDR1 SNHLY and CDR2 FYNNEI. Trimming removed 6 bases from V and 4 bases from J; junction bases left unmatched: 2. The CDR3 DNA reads TGTGCCAGCAGCGGGACAGGGGGGTACAATGAGCAGTTCTTC. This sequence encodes CASSGTGGYNEQFF.

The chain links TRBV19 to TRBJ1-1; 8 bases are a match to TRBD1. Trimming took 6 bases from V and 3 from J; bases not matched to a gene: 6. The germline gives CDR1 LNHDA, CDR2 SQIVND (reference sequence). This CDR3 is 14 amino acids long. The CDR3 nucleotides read TGTGCCAGTAGCCTGGACAGGGCCGACACTGAAGCTTTCTTT. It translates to CASSLDRADTEAFF.

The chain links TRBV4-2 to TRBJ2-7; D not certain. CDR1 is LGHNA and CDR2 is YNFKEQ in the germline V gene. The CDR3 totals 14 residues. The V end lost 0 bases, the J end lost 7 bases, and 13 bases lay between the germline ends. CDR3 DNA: TGTGCCAGCAGCCAAGATCTGGGCAGACGGGAGCAGTACTTC. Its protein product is CASSQDLGRREQYF.

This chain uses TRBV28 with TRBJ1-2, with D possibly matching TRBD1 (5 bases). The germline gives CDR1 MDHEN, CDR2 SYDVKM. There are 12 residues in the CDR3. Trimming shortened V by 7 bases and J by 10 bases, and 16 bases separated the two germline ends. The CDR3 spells CASITLGAVYTF. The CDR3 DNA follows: TGTGCCAGCATCACTCTAGGGGCTGTCTACACCTTC.

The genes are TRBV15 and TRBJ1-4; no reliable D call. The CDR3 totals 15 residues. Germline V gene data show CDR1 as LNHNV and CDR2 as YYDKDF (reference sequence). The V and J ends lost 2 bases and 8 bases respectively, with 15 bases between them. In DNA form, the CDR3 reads TGTGCCACCAGCAGACAAAGTGGGTCCGGGGAAAAACTGTTTTTT. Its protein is CATSRQSGSGEKLFF.

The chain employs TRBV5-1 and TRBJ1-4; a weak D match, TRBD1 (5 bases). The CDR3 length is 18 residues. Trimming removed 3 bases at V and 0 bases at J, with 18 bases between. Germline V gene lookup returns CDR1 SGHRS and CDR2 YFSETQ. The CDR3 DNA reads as TGCGCCAGCAGCTCATCCCCGGGACTTCGAACAACTAATGAAAAACTGTTTTTT. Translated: CASSSSPGLRTTNEKLFF.

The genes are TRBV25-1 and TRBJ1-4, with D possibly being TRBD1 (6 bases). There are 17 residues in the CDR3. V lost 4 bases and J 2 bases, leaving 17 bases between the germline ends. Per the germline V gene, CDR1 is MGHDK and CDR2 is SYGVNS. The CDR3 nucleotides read TGTGCCAGCAGTGGAGGACAGAGTGGGCAGACTAATGAAAAACTGTTTTTT. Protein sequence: CASSGGQSGQTNEKLFF.

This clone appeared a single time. CDR3 region: CASETPRNTGELFF. The DNA of the CDR3 is TGTGCCAGTGAGACTCCACGGAACACCGGGGAGCTGTTTTTT. The chain combines TRBV19 with TRBJ2-2; D not certain. Trimming took off 8 bases at V and 1 base at J, with 11 bases between the two ends. CDR3 size: 14 residues. Germline V gene data show CDR1 as LNHDA and CDR2 as SQIVND (reference sequence).

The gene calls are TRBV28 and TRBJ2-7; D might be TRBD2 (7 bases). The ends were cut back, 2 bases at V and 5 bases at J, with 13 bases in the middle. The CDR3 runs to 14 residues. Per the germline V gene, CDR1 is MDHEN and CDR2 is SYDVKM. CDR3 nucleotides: TGTGCCAGCAGTTTAGGGGGGGGCAAAAACGAGCAGTACTTC. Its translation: CASSLGGGKNEQYF.

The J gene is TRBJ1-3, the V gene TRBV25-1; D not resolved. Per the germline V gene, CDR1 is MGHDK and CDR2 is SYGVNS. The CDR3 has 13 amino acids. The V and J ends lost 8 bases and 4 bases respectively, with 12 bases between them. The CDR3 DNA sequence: TGTGCCAGCGGAGCGGGAGGCGGAAACACCATATATTTT. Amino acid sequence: CASGAGGGNTIYF.

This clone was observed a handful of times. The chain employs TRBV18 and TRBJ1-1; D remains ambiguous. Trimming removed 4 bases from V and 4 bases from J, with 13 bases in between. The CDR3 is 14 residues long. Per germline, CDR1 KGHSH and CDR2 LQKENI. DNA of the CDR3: TGTGCCAGCTCACGGGTGGGCTTCCCCACTGAAGCTTTCTTT. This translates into CASSRVGFPTEAFF.

The CDR3 spells CASSLAGPYNSPLHF. CDR3 nucleotide sequence: TGTGCCAGCAGCTTGGCAGGGCCTTATAATTCACCCCTCCACTTT. The chain employs TRBV5-4 and TRBJ1-6, with a possible D match to TRBD1 (5 bases). There are 15 residues in the CDR3. Germline V CDR1 and CDR2: SGHNT, YYREEE (reference sequence). The V end lost 0 bases, the J end lost 4 bases, and 8 bases lay between the germline ends.